Given below is one TCR beta chain in context. The V gene lost 2 bases and the J gene lost 10 bases, with 8 bases spanning the gap. Germline CDR1 reads SEHNR; CDR2 reads FQNEAQ (reference sequence). This CDR3 comprises 11 residues. The data were taken from a study of blood T cell repertoires in COVID-19. Study-level information: Some COVID-19 samples were acute and others convalescent; all came from the United States, Italy and Spain. T cells, B-cell-depleted T cells, or PBMCs provided the cDNA or gDNA that served as material.

As originally analysed: Reference gene primer amplification yielded estimated nucleated cell counts. The data were produced by immunoSEQ multiplex PCR, yet TCRdb's version contains in-frame clones alone and is incomplete. V, J and clone size are taken as reported in that table, and D and trimming were inferred from the DNA itself. Among some 250,000 clones, around 86% were seen once, and the ten largest hold over 2.5%. This sequence originates from a woman between 55 and 75 years old with active or convalescent COVID-19. Input material: peripheral blood. The chain joins TRBV7-9 to TRBJ2-5; the D is unclear. The CDR3 loop is CASSLLGDQYF. In DNA form, the CDR3 reads TGTGCCAGCAGCTTACTCGGAGACCAGTACTTC.